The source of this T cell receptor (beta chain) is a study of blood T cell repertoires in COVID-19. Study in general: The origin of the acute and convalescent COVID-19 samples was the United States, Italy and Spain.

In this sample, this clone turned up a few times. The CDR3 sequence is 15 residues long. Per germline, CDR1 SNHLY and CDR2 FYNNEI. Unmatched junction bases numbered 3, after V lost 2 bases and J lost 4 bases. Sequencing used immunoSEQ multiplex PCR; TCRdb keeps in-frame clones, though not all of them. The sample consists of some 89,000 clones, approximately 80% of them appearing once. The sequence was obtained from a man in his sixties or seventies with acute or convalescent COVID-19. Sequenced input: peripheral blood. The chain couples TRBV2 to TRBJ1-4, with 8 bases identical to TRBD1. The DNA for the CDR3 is TGTGCCAGCAGTGAAATAGGACAGGGTAATGAAAAACTGTTTTTT. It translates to CASSEIGQGNEKLFF.